This T cell receptor (beta chain) originates from a study of human T cells and chemical hapten exposure. At the level of the study: For the roughly 26-week duration of the study, patients were given weekly doses of diphenylcyclopropenone on the scalp.

The sample's time point: pre-sensitization, week 0. The treatment: therapeutic diphenylcyclopropenone sensitization with weekly scalp DPC. Deletions cut 1 base from V and 8 bases from J, with 9 bases between. The CDR3 sequence is 13 residues long. The germline gives CDR1 LGHNA, CDR2 YSLEER. TCRdb ran MiXCR on the RACE reads and lists one entry per CDR3 protein. The table includes about 250,000 distinct CDR3 sequences, around 7% detected once. The genes are TRBV4-3 and TRBJ2-1; D remains ambiguous. The TCR comes from a man younger than 30 with alopecia areata. Some clones in this sample may be carry-over from other donors' samples. Sequenced material: whole blood, taken in connection with sensitization to the hapten diphenylcyclopropenone (DPC). The chain's CDR3 is CASSQGRTDEQFF. Here the CDR3 DNA reads TGCGCCAGCAGCCAAGGACGCACCGATGAGCAGTTCTTC.